Each of the 11 T cell receptor beta chains below was sequenced from the same sample in a study of T cell repertoires in cytomegalovirus infection. One entry per CDR3 protein results from TCRdb running MiXCR on the reads. The table records about 180,000 distinct CDR3 sequences, approximately 14% of them present only once. Sequencing used PBMCs. All receptors derive from a human donor in good health (CMV status not recorded). Some clones in this sample may be carry-over from other donors' samples.

The V and J genes are TRBV30 and TRBJ1-1, with 8 bases identical to TRBD1. J gave up 5 bases and V 3 bases, and 8 bases lay outside the gene matches. CDR1 and CDR2 from the germline V gene are GTSNPN and SVGIG (reference sequence). The length of the CDR3 is 14 residues. DNA for the CDR3: TGTGCCTGGAGACCCAGGGGGCGAGAGACTGAAGCTTTCTTT. Translated: CAWRPRGRETEAFF.

There are many counts of this clonotype. The chain recombines TRBV7-2 with TRBJ2-3; TRBD1 is a possible D gene (6 bases). This CDR3 has 14 amino acids. Trimming left V 5 bases short and J 1 base short, with 10 bases between. Germline CDR1 is SGHTA and CDR2 is FQGNSA. The CDR3 coding sequence is TGTGCCAGCAGCCCATGGACAGGCACAGATACGCAGTATTTT. Amino acid sequence: CASSPWTGTDTQYF. Supplemented by reference TRBV7-2 and TRBJ2-3, the full variable domain reads GAGVSQSPSNKVTEKGKDVELRCDPISGHTALYWYRQSLGQGLEFLIYFQGNSAPDKSGLPSDRFSAERTGGSVSTLTIQRTQQEDSAVYLCASSPWTGTDTQYFGPGTRLTVL.

The table lists this clonotype with many counts. V is TRBV10-3 and J is TRBJ1-1; no firm D call. The V and J ends lost 2 bases and 1 base respectively, with 8 bases between them. Looked up from germline, CDR1 is ENHRY and CDR2 is SYGVKD. CDR3 size: 14 residues. In DNA form, the CDR3 reads TGTGCCATCAGTGAGGAAACACCGAACACTGAAGCTTTCTTT. It yields the protein CAISEETPNTEAFF.

This clonotype came up a few times. The rearrangement joins TRBV5-6 to TRBJ1-2; unclear D gene. The germline V gene has CDR1 SGHDT and CDR2 YYEEEE. The CDR3 covers 19 residues. V shed 1 base and J shed 0 bases, with 22 bases lying between them. In DNA form, the CDR3 reads TGTGCCAGCAGCTTGTCTTGGGTGGCCACTCGGTCAGCTAACTATGGCTACACCTTC. Encoded protein: CASSLSWVATRSANYGYTF. Supplemented by reference TRBV5-6 and TRBJ1-2, the full variable domain reads DAGVTQSPTHLIKTRGQQVTLRCSPKSGHDTVSWYQQALGQGPQFIFQYYEEEERQRGNFPDRFSGHQFPNYSSELNVNALLLGDSALYLCASSLSWVATRSANYGYTFGSGTRLTVV.

The V call is TRBV7-9, the J call TRBJ1-2; no definite D call. Germline CDR1 is SEHNR and CDR2 is FQNEAQ (reference sequence). Trimming shortened V by 5 bases and J by 4 bases, and 11 bases separated the two germline ends. This CDR3 comprises 13 residues. CDR3 residues: CASSPSRVYGYTF. The CDR3 region has the DNA TGTGCCAGCAGCCCGTCGAGGGTCTATGGCTACACCTTC.

This clonotype was seen at least ten times. The chain joins TRBV7-8 to TRBJ2-5, with D perhaps matching TRBD1 (5 bases). The germline CDR1 and CDR2 sequences are SGHVS and FQNEAQ. V was cut by 5 bases and J by 5 bases, with 21 bases left in between. The CDR3 length is 16 residues. CDR3 nucleotide sequence: TGTGCCAGCAGCCCCACAGGTTTCAGGGTTGGCGAGACCCAGTACTTC. It encodes CASSPTGFRVGETQYF.

The table lists this clonotype with many counts. The rearrangement links TRBV12-3 or TRBV12-4 to TRBJ2-5; perhaps D is TRBD1 or TRBD2 (6 bases each). The CDR3 covers 14 residues. Between the trimmed V and J ends, which lost 6 bases and 5 bases, there was a span of 16 bases. CDR3 sequence: CASSPGGGVETQYF. The CDR3 bases are TGTGCCAGCAGCCCCGGGGGCGGGGTGGAGACCCAGTACTTC.

This clonotype was counted a few times. The genes are TRBV11-2 and TRBJ2-2; D is possibly TRBD2 (7 bases). Germline-derived CDR1 and CDR2 are SGHAT and FQNNGV. The CDR3 length is 16 residues. Trimming removed 1 base from V and 5 bases from J, with 14 bases in between. The CDR3 sequence: CASSLVRGGVTGELFF. The CDR3 coding sequence is TGTGCCAGCAGCTTAGTAAGGGGGGGAGTAACCGGGGAGCTGTTTTTT.

This clonotype was recorded many times. The chain uses TRBV7-9 and TRBJ1-5, with D uncertain. The V and J ends lost 3 bases and 4 bases respectively, with 10 bases between them. Germline V gives CDR1 SEHNR, CDR2 FQNEAQ (reference sequence). The length of the CDR3 is 14 residues. CDR3 sequence (DNA): TGTGCCAGCAGCTTGGGAACGGCGAATCAGCCCCAGCATTTT. Translating it yields CASSLGTANQPQHF.

This rearrangement joins TRBV7-9 to TRBJ1-3; D not resolved. V was trimmed by 1 base and J by 7 bases, leaving 8 bases between them. This CDR3 has 13 amino acids. From germline, CDR1 is SEHNR and CDR2 FQNEAQ (reference sequence). The CDR3, as DNA: TGTGCCAGCAGCTTAGGGCAACTCAACACCATATATTTT. The encoded protein is CASSLGQLNTIYF.

This clonotype showed up many times. This chain joins TRBV6-2 or TRBV6-3 and TRBJ1-1; no reliable D call. Trimming removed 6 bases at V and 7 bases at J, with 12 bases between. CDR3 length equals 12 residues. Germline V gives CDR1 MNHEY, CDR2 SVGEGT. The CDR3 here is CASSMKALEAFF. CDR3 DNA: TGTGCCAGCAGCATGAAAGCACTTGAAGCTTTCTTT.